The 14 T cell receptor beta chains presented below share a single source sample, sequenced in a study of graft-versus-host responses after intestinal transplantation. Data came from immunoSEQ multiplex PCR; TCRdb stores just in-frame clones and leaves some out. The table includes about 97,000 clones, 90% to 95% detected once. Their specific antigens are unknown. The specimen was unstimulated CD4+ T cells sorted from spleen or lymph node cells, collected before transplant. Source of these receptors: a human donor who was the organ donor for an intestinal transplant.

Only a few counts were recorded for this clone. This sequence joins TRBV7-9 and TRBJ1-2; TRBD1 might be the D (6 bases). In germline, CDR1 is SEHNR, CDR2 FQNEAQ (reference sequence). CDR3 length: 13 residues. V lost 2 bases, J lost 8 bases, and 12 bases lay in between. CDR3 protein: CASSLYTGLGYTF. The CDR3 coding sequence is TGTGCCAGCAGCTTATATACAGGGTTGGGCTACACCTTC. Supplemented by reference TRBV7-9 and TRBJ1-2, the full variable domain reads DTGVSQNPRHKITKRGQNVTFRCDPISEHNRLYWYRQTLGQGPEFLTYFQNEAQLEKSRLLSDRFSAERPKGSFSTLEIQRTEQGDSAMYLCASSLYTGLGYTFGSGTRLTVV.

The rearrangement links TRBV2 to TRBJ1-6; D perhaps matches TRBD1 (5 bases). The germline V gene encodes CDR1 SNHLY and CDR2 FYNNEI. CDR3 length equals 16 residues. Deletions cut 2 bases from V and 7 bases from J, with 15 bases between. This CDR3 reads CASSEWGDFLNSPLHF. CDR3 nucleotides: TGTGCCAGCAGTGAATGGGGGGACTTCTTAAATTCACCCCTCCACTTT.

This chain joins TRBV5-1 and TRBJ1-3; 9 bases agree with TRBD1. The CDR3 spans 18 residues. Germline loops: CDR1 SGHRS, CDR2 YFSETQ. With 5 bases clipped from V and 0 bases from J, the junction kept 12 bases outside the gene matches. The CDR3 here is CASRETGTGLFSGNTIYF. CDR3 DNA sequence: TGCGCCAGCAGGGAAACCGGGACAGGGCTCTTCTCTGGAAACACCATATATTTT.

V is TRBV5-1 and J is TRBJ1-1; D possibly corresponds to TRBD1 (5 bases). The germline V gene has CDR1 SGHRS and CDR2 YFSETQ. The CDR3 has 14 amino acids. V lost 7 bases and J 3 bases, leaving 16 bases between the germline ends. The CDR3 protein is CASRWGGRDTEAFF. The CDR3 nucleotides are TGCGCCAGCCGGTGGGGGGGACGGGACACTGAAGCTTTCTTT.

This chain connects TRBV7-6 to TRBJ2-1; 8 bases agree with TRBD2. V lost 7 bases to trimming and J lost 9 bases; unmatched junction nucleotides: 8. CDR3 size: 13 residues. Germline values: CDR1 SGHVS, CDR2 FNYEAQ. The CDR3 spells CASTRTRGGEQFF. The CDR3 region has the DNA TGTGCCAGCACTCGAACCCGGGGGGGTGAGCAGTTCTTC.

The chain is built from TRBV5-4 and TRBJ2-5; 9 positions agree with TRBD1. The CDR3 totals 14 residues. The germline gives CDR1 SGHNT, CDR2 YYREEE (reference sequence). The V gene end was trimmed by 5 bases and the J gene end by 5 bases; junction bases not matched to a gene: 7. The CDR3 bases are TGTGCCAGCAGAAGGGACAGGGCCGCGGAGACCCAGTACTTC. This encodes CASRRDRAAETQYF.

The chain links TRBV23-1 to TRBJ1-1; 12 positions agree with TRBD1. TRBV23-1 is an ORF for which the function is uncertain. The CDR3 is made up of 18 amino acids. V trimming: 0 bases; J trimming: 5 bases; junction bases outside the gene matches: 10. Here the CDR3 reads CASSQSGRDRGRGTEAFF. For the CDR3, the DNA is TGCGCCAGCAGTCAATCCGGCCGGGACAGGGGGCGGGGGACTGAAGCTTTCTTT.

The V and J genes are TRBV6-1 and TRBJ2-3; perhaps TRBD2 as D (5 bases). Trimming cost V 0 bases and J 4 bases, with 11 bases left between them. The CDR3 runs 15 residues. From germline, CDR1 is MNHNS and CDR2 SASEGT. Here the CDR3 reads CASSEALPSPDTQYF. The CDR3 DNA sequence: TGTGCCAGCAGTGAAGCGCTTCCTAGCCCAGATACGCAGTATTTT.

The J gene is TRBJ1-2, the V gene TRBV28; D may be TRBD1 (6 bases). Germline-derived CDR1 and CDR2 are MDHEN and SYDVKM. V lost 2 bases and J 7 bases, leaving 8 bases between the germline ends. CDR3 length: 12 residues. For the CDR3, the DNA is TGTGCCAGCAGTTTAGCACAGGGTGGCTACACCTTC. It is translated as CASSLAQGGYTF.

The rearrangement links TRBV5-1 to TRBJ1-1; D is ambiguous. The CDR3 contains 13 residues. Germline V gene data show CDR1 as SGHRS and CDR2 as YFSETQ. V gave up 4 bases and J gave up 3 bases, with 10 bases separating them. CDR3 protein: CASSLRPDTEAFF. The CDR3 DNA is TGCGCCAGCAGCCTACGTCCGGACACTGAAGCTTTCTTT.

The chain couples TRBV7-2 to TRBJ2-5, with TRBD2 matching 13 bases. The CDR3 contains 17 residues. The ends lost 2 bases at V and 5 bases at J; junction bases unmatched: 8. The germline gives CDR1 SGHTA, CDR2 FQGNSA. CDR3 in DNA: TGTGCCAGCAGCTTAACTAGCGGGGGGGCAGTCGGGGAGACCCAGTACTTC. It encodes CASSLTSGGAVGETQYF.

CDR3 residues: CASSFLGGRNEKLFF. CDR3 sequence (DNA): TGTGCCAGCAGCTTCCTAGGGGGCCGTAATGAAAAACTGTTTTTT. The rearrangement joins TRBV11-2 to TRBJ1-4; 7 nucleotides agree with TRBD1. With 3 bases clipped from V and 4 bases from J, the junction kept 5 bases outside the gene matches. This CDR3 spans 15 amino acids. Germline lookup yields CDR1 SGHAT and CDR2 FQNNGV.

The chain joins TRBV6-5 to TRBJ1-1; TRBD1 aligns across 7 bases. J gave up 11 bases and V 2 bases, and 8 bases lay outside the gene matches. The CDR3 is 13 amino acids. Germline loops: CDR1 MNHEY, CDR2 SVGAGI. CDR3 protein: CASSYRYGQVAFF. The CDR3, as DNA: TGTGCCAGCAGTTACCGCTACGGACAGGTGGCTTTCTTT.

This clone is a singleton in its sample. The rearrangement joins TRBV27 to TRBJ1-5, with a tentative D call TRBD1 (6 bases). The CDR3 is 18 residues long. Per germline, CDR1 MNHEY and CDR2 SMNVEV (reference sequence). Trimming stripped 1 base from V and 3 bases from J, with 19 bases between. The CDR3 loop is CASSLLNPGTFPNQPQHF. The CDR3 DNA reads TGTGCCAGCAGTTTATTAAACCCCGGGACATTCCCCAATCAGCCCCAGCATTTT.